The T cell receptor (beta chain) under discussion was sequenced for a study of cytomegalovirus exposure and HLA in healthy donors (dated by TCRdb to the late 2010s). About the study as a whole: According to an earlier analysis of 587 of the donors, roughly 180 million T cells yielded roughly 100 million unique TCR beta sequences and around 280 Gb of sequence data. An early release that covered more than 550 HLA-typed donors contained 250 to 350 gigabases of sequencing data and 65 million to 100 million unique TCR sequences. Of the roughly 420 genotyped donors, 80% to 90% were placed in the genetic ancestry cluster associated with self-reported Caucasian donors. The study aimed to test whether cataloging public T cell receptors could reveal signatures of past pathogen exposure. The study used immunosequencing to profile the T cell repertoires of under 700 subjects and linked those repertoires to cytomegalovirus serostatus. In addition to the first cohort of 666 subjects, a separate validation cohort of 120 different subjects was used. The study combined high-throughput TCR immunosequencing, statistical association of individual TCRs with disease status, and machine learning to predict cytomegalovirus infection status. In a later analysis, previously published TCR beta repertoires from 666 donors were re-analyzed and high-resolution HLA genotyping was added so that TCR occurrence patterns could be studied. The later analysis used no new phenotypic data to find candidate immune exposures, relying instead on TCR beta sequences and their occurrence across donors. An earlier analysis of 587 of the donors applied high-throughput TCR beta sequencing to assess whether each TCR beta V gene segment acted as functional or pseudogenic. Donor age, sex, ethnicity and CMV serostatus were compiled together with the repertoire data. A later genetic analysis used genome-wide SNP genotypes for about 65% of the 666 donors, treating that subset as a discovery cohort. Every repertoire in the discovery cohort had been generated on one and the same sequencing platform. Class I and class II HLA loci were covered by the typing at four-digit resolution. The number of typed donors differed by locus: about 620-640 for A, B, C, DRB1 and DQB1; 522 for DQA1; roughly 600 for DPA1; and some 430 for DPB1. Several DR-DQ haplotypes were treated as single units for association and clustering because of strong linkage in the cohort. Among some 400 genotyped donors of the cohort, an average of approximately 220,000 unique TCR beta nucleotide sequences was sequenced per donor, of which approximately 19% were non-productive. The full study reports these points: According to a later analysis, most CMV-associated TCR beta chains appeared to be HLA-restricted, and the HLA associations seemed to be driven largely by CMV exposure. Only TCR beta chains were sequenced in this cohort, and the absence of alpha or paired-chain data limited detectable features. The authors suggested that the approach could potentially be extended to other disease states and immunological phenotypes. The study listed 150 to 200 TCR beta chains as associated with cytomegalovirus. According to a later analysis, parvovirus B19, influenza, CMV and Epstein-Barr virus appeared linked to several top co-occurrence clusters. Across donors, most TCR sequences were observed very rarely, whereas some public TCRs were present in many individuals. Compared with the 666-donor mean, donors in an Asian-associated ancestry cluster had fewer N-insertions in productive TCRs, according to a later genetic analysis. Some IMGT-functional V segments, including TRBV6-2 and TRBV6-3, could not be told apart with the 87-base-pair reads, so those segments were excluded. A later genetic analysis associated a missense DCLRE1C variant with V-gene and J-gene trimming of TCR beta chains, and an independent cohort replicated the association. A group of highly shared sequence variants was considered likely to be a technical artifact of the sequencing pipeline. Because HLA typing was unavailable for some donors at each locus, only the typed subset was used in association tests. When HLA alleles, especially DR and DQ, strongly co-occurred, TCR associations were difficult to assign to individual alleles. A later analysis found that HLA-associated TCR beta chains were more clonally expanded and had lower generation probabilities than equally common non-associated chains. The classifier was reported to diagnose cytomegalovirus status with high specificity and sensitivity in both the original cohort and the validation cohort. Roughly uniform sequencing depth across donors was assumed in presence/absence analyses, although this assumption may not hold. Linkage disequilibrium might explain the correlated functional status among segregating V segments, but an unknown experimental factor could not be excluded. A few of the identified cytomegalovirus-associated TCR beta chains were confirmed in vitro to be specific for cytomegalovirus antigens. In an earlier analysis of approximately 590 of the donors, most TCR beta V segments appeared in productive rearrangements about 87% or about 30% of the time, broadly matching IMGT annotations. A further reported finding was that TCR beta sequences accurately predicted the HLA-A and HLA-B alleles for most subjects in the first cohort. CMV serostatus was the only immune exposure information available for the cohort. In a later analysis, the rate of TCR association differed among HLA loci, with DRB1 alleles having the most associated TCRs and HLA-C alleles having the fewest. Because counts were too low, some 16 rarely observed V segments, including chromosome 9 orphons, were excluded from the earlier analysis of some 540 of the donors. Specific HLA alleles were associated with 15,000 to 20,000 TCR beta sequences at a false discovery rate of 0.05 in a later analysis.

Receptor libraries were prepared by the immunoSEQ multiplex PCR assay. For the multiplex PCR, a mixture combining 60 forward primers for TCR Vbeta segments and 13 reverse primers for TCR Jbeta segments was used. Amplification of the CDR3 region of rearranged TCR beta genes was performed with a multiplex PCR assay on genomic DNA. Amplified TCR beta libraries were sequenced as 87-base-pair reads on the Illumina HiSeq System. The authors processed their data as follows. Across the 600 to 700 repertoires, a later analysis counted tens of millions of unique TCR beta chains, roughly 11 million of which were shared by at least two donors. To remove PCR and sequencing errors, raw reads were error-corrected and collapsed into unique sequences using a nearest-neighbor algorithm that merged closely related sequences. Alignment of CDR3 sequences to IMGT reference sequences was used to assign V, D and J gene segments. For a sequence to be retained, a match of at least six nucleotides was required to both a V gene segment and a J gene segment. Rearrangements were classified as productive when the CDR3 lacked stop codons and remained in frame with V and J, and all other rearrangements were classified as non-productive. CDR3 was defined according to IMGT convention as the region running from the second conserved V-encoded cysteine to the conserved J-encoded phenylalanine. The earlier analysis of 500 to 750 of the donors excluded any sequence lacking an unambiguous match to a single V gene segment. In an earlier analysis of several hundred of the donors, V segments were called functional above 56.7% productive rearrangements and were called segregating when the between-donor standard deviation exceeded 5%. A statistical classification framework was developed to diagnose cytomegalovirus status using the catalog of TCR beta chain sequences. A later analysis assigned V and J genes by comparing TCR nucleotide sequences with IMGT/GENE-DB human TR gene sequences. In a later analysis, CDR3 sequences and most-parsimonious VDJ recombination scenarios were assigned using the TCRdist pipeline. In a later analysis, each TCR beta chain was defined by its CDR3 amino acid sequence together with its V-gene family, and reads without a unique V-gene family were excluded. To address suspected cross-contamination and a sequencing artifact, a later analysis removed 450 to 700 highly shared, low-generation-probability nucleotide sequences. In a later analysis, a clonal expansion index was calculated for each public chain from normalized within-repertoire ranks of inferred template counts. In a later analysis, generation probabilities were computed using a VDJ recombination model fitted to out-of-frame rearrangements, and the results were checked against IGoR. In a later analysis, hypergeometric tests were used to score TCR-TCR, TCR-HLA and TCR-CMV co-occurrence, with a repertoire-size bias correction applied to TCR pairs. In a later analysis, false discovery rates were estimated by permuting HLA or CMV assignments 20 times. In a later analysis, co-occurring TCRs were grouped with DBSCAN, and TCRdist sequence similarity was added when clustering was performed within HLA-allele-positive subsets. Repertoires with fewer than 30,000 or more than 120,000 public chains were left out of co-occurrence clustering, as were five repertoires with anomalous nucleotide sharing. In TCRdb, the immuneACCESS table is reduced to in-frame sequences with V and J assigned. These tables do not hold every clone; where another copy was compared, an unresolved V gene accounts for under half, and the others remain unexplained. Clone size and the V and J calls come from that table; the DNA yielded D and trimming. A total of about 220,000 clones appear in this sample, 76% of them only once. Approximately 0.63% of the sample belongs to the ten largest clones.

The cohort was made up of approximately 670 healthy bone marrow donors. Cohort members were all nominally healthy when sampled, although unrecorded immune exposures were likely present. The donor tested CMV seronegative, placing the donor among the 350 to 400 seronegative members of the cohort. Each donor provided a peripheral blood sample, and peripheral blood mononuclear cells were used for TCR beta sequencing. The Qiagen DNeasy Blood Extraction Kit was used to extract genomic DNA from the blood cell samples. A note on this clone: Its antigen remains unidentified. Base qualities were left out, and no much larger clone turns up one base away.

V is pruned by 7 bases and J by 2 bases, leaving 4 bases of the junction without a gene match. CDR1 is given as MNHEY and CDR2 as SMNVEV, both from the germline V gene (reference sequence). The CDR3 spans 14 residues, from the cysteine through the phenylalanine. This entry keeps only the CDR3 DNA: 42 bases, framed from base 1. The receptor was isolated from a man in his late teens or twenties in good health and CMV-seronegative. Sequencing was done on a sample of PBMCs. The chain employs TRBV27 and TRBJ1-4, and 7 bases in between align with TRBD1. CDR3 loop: CASKGAATNEKLFF. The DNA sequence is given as TGTGCCAGCAAGGGGGCCGCGACTAATGAAAAACTGTTTTTT. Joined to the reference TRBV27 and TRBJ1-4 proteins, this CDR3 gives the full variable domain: EAQVTQNPRYLITVTGKKLTVTCSQNMNHEYMSWYRQDPGLGLRQIYYSMNVEVTDKGDVPEGYKVSRKEKRNFPLILESPSPNQTSLYFCASKGAATNEKLFFGSGTQLSVL.